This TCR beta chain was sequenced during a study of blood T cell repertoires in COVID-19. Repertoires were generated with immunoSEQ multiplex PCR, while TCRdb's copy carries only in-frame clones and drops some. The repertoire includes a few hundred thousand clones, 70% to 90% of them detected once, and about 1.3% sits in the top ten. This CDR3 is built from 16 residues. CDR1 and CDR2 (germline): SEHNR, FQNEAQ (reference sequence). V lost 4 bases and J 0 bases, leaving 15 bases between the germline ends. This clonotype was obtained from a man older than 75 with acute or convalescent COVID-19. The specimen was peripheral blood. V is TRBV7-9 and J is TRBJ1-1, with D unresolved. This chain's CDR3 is CASSSEERGMNTEAFF. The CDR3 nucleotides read TGTGCCAGCAGCTCAGAAGAGCGGGGAATGAACACTGAAGCTTTCTTT.